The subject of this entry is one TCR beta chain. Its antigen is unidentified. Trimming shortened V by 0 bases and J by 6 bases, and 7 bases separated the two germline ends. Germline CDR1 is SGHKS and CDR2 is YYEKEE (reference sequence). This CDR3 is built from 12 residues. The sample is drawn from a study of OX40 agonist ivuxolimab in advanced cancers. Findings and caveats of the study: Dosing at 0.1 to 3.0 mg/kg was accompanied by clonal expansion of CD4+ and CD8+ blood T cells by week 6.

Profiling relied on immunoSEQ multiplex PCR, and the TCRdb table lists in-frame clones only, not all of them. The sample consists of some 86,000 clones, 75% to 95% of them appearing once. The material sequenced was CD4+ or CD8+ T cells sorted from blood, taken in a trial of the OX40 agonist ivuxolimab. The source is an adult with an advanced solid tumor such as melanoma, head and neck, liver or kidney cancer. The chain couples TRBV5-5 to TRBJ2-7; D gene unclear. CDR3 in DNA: TGTGCCAGCAGCTTGGTCGGTACCGAGCAGTACTTC. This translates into CASSLVGTEQYF.